Listed here is a single TCR beta chain. The antigen is not known. The V gene's germline CDR1 is MGHRA and CDR2 YSYEKL. This CDR3 is 15 amino acids long. The V gene lost 0 bases and the J gene lost 5 bases, with 13 bases spanning the gap. This record comes from a study of cytomegalovirus exposure and HLA in healthy donors. Study in general: Earlier sequencing of about 179 million T cells yielded 95 million to 120 million unique TCR beta sequences. Study-wide results and limits: A link between a missense DCLRE1C variant and TCR beta V- and J-gene trimming emerged from a later analysis. Researchers catalogued over 150 TCR beta chains as cytomegalovirus-associated.

The PCR ran on 60 Vbeta and 13 Jbeta primers. Only in-frame clones appear in the TCRdb table, and some are missing; sequencing was by immunoSEQ multiplex PCR. The top ten hold roughly 1.2% of the sample, which has some 130,000 clones, roughly 80% seen once. Sample: PBMCs. This clonotype originated in a boy aged 5-17 years in good health and CMV-seronegative. The rearrangement links TRBV4-1 to TRBJ1-1; tentative D call: TRBD1 (5 bases). CDR3: CASSQEGRGGTEAFF. For the CDR3, the DNA is TGCGCCAGCAGCCAAGAAGGAAGGGGAGGGACTGAAGCTTTCTTT.